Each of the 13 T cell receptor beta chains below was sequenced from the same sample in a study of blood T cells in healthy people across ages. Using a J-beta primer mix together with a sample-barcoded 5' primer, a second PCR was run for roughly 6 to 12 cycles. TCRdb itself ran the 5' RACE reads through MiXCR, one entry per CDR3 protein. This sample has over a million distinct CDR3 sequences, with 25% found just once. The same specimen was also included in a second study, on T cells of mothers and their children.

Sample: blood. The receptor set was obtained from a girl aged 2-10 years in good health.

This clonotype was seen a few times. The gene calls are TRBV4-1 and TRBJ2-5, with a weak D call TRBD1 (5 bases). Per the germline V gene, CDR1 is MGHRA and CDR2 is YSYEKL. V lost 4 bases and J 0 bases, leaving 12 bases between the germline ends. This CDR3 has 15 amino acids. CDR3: CASSLGEGDQETQYF. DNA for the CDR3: TGCGCCAGCAGCCTAGGGGAAGGTGACCAAGAGACCCAGTACTTC.

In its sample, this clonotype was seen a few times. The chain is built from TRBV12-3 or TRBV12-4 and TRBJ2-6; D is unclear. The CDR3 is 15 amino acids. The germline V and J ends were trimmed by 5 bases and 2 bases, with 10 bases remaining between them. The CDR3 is CASSVQTTGANVLTF. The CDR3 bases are TGTGCCAGCAGTGTCCAGACGACTGGGGCCAACGTCCTGACTTTC.

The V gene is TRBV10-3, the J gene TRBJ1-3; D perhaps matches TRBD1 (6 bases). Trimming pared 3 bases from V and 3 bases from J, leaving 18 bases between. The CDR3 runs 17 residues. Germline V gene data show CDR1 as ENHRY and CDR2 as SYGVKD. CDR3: CAISDLSQGGDGNTIYF. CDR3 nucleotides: TGTGCCATCAGTGACCTATCACAGGGAGGAGATGGAAACACCATATATTTT.

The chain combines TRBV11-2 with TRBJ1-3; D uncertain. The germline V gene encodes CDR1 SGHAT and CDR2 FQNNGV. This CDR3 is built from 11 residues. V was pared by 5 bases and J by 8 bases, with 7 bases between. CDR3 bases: TGTGCCAGCAGCATGGAATACACCATATATTTT. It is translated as CASSMEYTIYF.

This CDR3 reads CSVRAGGNQPQHF. Here the CDR3 DNA reads TGCAGCGTTAGGGCAGGGGGCAATCAGCCCCAGCATTTT. This rearrangement joins TRBV29-1 to TRBJ1-5; maybe TRBD1 (6 bases). This CDR3 contains 13 residues. The germline V and J ends were trimmed by 5 bases and 2 bases, with 10 bases remaining between them. The V gene's germline CDR1 is SQVTM and CDR2 ANQGSEA. Full variable domain (rest looked up from reference TRBV29-1 and TRBJ1-5): SAVISQKPSRDICQRGTSLTIQCQVDSQVTMMFWYRQQPGQSLTLIATANQGSEATYESGFVIDKFPISRPNLTFSTLTVSNMSPEDSSIYLCSVRAGGNQPQHFGDGTRLSIL.

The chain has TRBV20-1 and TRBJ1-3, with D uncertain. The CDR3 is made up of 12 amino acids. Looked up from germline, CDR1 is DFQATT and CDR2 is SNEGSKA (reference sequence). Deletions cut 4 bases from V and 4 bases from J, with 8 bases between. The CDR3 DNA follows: TGCAGTGCTATGAACAGAGGAAACACCATATATTTT. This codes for CSAMNRGNTIYF.

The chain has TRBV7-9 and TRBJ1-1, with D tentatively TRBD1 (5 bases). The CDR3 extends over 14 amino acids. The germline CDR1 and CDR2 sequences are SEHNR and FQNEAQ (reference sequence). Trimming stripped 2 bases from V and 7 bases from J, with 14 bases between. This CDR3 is CASSLPREPFEAFF. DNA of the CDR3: TGTGCCAGCAGCTTACCCAGGGAGCCCTTTGAAGCTTTCTTT.

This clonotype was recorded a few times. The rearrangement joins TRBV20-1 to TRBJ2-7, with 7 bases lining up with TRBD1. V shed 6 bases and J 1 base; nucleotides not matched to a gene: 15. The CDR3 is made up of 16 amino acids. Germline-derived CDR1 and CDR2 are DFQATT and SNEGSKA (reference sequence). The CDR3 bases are TGCAGTGCCCGAGACCCGAGACAGGGAGATTCCTACGAGCAGTACTTC. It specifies CSARDPRQGDSYEQYF.

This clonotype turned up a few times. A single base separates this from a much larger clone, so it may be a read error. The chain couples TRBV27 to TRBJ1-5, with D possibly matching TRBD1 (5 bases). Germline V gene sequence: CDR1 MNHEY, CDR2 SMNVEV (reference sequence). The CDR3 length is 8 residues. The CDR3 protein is CTREAQHF. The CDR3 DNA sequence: TGTACCAGGGAGGCGCAGCATTTT.

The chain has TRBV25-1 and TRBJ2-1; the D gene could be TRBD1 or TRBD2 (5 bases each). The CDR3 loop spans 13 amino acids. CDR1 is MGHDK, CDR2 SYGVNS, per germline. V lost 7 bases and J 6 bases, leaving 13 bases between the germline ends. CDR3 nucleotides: TGTGCCAGCACCCGAACGGGACCCAATGAGCAGTTCTTC. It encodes CASTRTGPNEQFF. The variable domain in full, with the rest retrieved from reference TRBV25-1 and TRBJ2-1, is EADIYQTPRYLVIGTGKKITLECSQTMGHDKMYWYQQDPGMELHLIHYSYGVNSTEKGDLSSESTVSRIRTEHFPLTLESARPSHTSQYLCASTRTGPNEQFFGPGTRLTVL.

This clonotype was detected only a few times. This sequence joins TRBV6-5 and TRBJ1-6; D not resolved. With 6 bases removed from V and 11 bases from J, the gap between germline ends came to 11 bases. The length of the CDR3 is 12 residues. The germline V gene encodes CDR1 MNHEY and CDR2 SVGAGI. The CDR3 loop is CASSPSAPPLHF. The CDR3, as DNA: TGTGCCAGCAGCCCCTCGGCTCCACCCCTCCACTTT.

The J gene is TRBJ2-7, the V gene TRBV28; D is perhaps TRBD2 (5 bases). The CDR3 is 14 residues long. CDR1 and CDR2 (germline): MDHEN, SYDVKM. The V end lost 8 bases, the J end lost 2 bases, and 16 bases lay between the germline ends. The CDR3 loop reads CASRWGVGTYEQYF. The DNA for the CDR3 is TGTGCCAGCCGGTGGGGAGTCGGGACCTACGAGCAGTACTTC.

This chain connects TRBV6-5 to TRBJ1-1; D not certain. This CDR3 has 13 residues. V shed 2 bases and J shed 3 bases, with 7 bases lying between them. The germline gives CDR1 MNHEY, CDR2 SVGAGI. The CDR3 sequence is CASSYARYTEAFF. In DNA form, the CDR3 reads TGTGCCAGCAGTTACGCCAGGTACACTGAAGCTTTCTTT.